A single sample gave rise to the 14 T cell receptor beta chains below, sequenced in a study of CD8 T cells in Susac syndrome. Reverse transcription of about 0.5 to 1 ug RNA was carried out with random hexamers. TCRdb redid the calling of the immunoSEQ multiplex PCR reads with MiXCR, one entry per CDR3 protein. The sample records roughly 200,000 distinct CDR3 sequences, 85% to 95% being singletons. The sequencing sample was made of CD4+ T cells from PBMCs. Every receptor here comes from a human donor in good health.

V gene TRBV30 combines with J gene TRBJ2-1; the D call may be TRBD1 or TRBD2 (5 bases each). The ends were cut back, 0 bases at V and 7 bases at J, with 13 bases in the middle. Germline lookup yields CDR1 GTSNPN and CDR2 SVGIG (reference sequence). CDR3 length: 14 residues. CDR3 sequence: CAWSVTNGANEQFF. CDR3 bases: TGTGCCTGGAGTGTAACTAACGGGGCGAATGAGCAGTTCTTC.

The genes are TRBV29-1 and TRBJ2-3; the D is unclear. The V end was cut by 1 base, the J end by 4 bases, with 6 bases between. The CDR3 covers 12 residues. Germline-derived CDR1 and CDR2 are SQVTM and ANQGSEA. This CDR3 is CSVEGLPDTQYF. The CDR3 nucleotides are TGCAGCGTTGAAGGGCTGCCAGATACGCAGTATTTT.

The chain is built from TRBV20-1 and TRBJ2-7; perhaps TRBD2 as D (5 bases). The length of the CDR3 is 13 residues. V gave up 0 bases and J gave up 2 bases, with 8 bases separating them. Per the germline V gene, CDR1 is DFQATT and CDR2 is SNEGSKA (reference sequence). The CDR3 DNA sequence: TGCAGTGCTAGAGATTCTAGCACCTACGAGCAGTACTTC. Translating gives CSARDSSTYEQYF.

This clonotype was recorded only once. The J gene is TRBJ2-2, the V gene TRBV2; TRBD2 might be the D (5 bases). The CDR3 totals 12 residues. Germline values: CDR1 SNHLY, CDR2 FYNNEI. The CDR3 region is CASQLGAGELFF. CDR3 in DNA: TGTGCTAGCCAGCTCGGGGCCGGGGAGCTGTTTTTT.

This chain links TRBV7-9 with TRBJ2-5; D not certain. Germline values: CDR1 SEHNR, CDR2 FQNEAQ (reference sequence). The length of the CDR3 is 16 residues. The ends were cut back, 5 bases at V and 7 bases at J, with 23 bases in the middle. CDR3 loop: CASSPSPPPPGGTQYF. CDR3 nucleotides: TGTGCCAGCAGCCCGAGCCCACCCCCACCCGGCGGGACCCAGTACTTC. Complete variable domain (other parts from reference TRBV7-9 and TRBJ2-5): DTGVSQNPRHKITKRGQNVTFRCDPISEHNRLYWYRQTLGQGPEFLTYFQNEAQLEKSRLLSDRFSAERPKGSFSTLEIQRTEQGDSAMYLCASSPSPPPPGGTQYFGPGTRLLVL.

This chain links TRBV4-1 with TRBJ2-7, with no clear D. CDR3 size: 15 residues. The germline gives CDR1 MGHRA, CDR2 YSYEKL. V lost 0 bases and J lost 0, with 9 bases in between. The CDR3 protein is CASSQDLVSSYEQYV. The CDR3 nucleotides are TGCGCCAGCAGCCAAGATCTCGTGAGCTCCTACGAGCAGTACGTC.

This rearrangement joins TRBV10-3 to TRBJ2-7, with D perhaps matching TRBD1 (6 bases). Germline V lookup: CDR1 ENHRY, CDR2 SYGVKD. The CDR3 has 14 residues. V lost 4 bases and J 3 bases, leaving 13 bases between the germline ends. CDR3: CAISGQQGGYEQYF. CDR3 in DNA: TGTGCCATCAGTGGACAACAGGGTGGCTACGAGCAGTACTTC.

The chain employs TRBV2 and TRBJ1-2; D unclear. V was cut by 1 base and J by 8 bases, with 8 bases left in between. The CDR3 covers 12 residues. CDR1 and CDR2 from the germline V gene are SNHLY and FYNNEI. The CDR3: CASSEEGDGYTF. Written as DNA, the CDR3 is TGTGCCAGCAGTGAAGAGGGTGACGGCTACACCTTC.

The chain combines TRBV27 with TRBJ1-5; D gene ambiguous. The CDR3 loop spans 14 amino acids. CDR1 and CDR2 from the germline V gene are MNHEY and SMNVEV (reference sequence). The V gene lost 5 bases and the J gene lost 6 bases, with 14 bases spanning the gap. CDR3 bases: TGTGCCAGCAGTCCCGAGATCCGGGGTCAGCCCCAGCATTTT. It translates to CASSPEIRGQPQHF.

This clonotype was found once. V usage is TRBV19 and J usage is TRBJ1-5; no clear D. Trimming shortened V by 8 bases and J by 7 bases, and 6 bases separated the two germline ends. This CDR3 has 10 amino acids. Looked up from germline, CDR1 is LNHDA and CDR2 is SQIVND (reference sequence). Here the CDR3 reads CASHYQPQHF. DNA for the CDR3: TGTGCCAGTCATTACCAGCCCCAGCATTTT.

The V call is TRBV12-5, the J call TRBJ2-3; D gene unclear. Deletions cut 1 base from V and 5 bases from J, with 7 bases between. Germline V CDR1 and CDR2: LGHNT, FRNRAP. This CDR3 comprises 13 residues. CDR3 coding DNA: TGTGCTAGTGGTTTGGACTACGGAGATACGCAGTATTTT. This translates into CASGLDYGDTQYF.

This clonotype was observed once. The chain combines TRBV9 with TRBJ1-2; 7 bases are shared with TRBD1. The V segment lost 0 bases and the J segment 9 bases; nucleotides outside the gene matches: 11. The CDR3 has 15 residues. Per germline, CDR1 SGDLS and CDR2 YYNGEE. The CDR3 DNA sequence: TGTGCCAGCAGCGTAGCTACCGGACAGGCTCAAAGCTACACCTTC. Amino acids: CASSVATGQAQSYTF.

The V gene is TRBV20-1, the J gene TRBJ2-2; no clear D gene. Trimming removed 0 bases at V and 0 bases at J, with 5 bases between. Germline V CDR1 and CDR2: DFQATT, SNEGSKA (reference sequence). This CDR3 contains 14 residues. The CDR3 here is CSARDLANTGELFF. The CDR3 DNA sequence: TGCAGTGCTAGAGATCTAGCGAACACCGGGGAGCTGTTTTTT.

This clonotype was seen once. V is TRBV5-1 and J is TRBJ1-1, with D hard to call. CDR3 length: 11 residues. Germline V gives CDR1 SGHRS, CDR2 YFSETQ. V gave up 4 bases and J gave up 6 bases, with 7 bases separating them. CDR3 bases: TGCGCCAGCAGCGAGGCCGCTGAAGCTTTCTTT. Its translation: CASSEAAEAFF. The variable domain in full, completed from reference TRBV5-1 and TRBJ1-1, reads KAGVTQTPRYLIKTRGQQVTLSCSPISGHRSVSWYQQTPGQGLQFLFEYFSETQRNKGNFPGRFSGRQFSNSRSEMNVSTLELGDSALYLCASSEAAEAFFGQGTRLTVV.